The rows below give T cell receptor beta chains drawn from one sample of a study of T cells after yellow fever vaccination. One entry per CDR3 protein results from TCRdb running MiXCR on the 5' RACE reads. The sample shows around 260,000 distinct CDR3 sequences, approximately 5.2% of them seen only once. Source: CD4+ T cells sorted from PBMCs, taken on the day of the yellow fever booster vaccination. These receptors came from a young man who received the YFV17D yellow fever vaccine. Each CDR3 is given with its conserved first and last residue. Fields, in order: V gene, D gene, J gene, clone size, CDR3 DNA, CDR3 protein. D genes are given only for firm matches. The listing skips clone size in some rows; elsewhere it reads once, few, many or a size class.

V gene: TRBV20-1; D gene: NA; J gene: TRBJ2-3; clone size: NA; CDR3 DNA: TGCAGTGCTAGAGTAACAAGCACAGATACGCAGTATTTT; CDR3 protein: CSARVTSTDTQYF
V gene: TRBV5-1; D gene: NA; J gene: TRBJ1-1; clone size: few; CDR3 DNA: TGCGCCAGCAGCTCAAAGACAGCGGAGACTGAAGCTTTCTTT; CDR3 protein: CASSSKTAETEAFF
V gene: TRBV7-9; D gene: NA; J gene: TRBJ1-3; clone size: many; CDR3 DNA: TGTGCCAGCAGCCCTAAGATCCGGACAGCGGGAAACACCATATATTTT; CDR3 protein: CASSPKIRTAGNTIYF
V gene: TRBV12-3/TRBV12-4; D gene: NA; J gene: TRBJ1-4; clone size: NA; CDR3 DNA: TGTGCCAGCAGTTTACGGGGCTTGGGGGAAAAACTGTTTTTT; CDR3 protein: CASSLRGLGEKLFF
V gene: TRBV27; D gene: NA; J gene: TRBJ2-7; clone size: few; CDR3 DNA: TGTGCCAGCAGTGCCCGGACCCCCTGGGAGCAGTACTTC; CDR3 protein: CASSARTPWEQYF
V gene: TRBV12-3/TRBV12-4; D gene: NA; J gene: TRBJ1-5; clone size: NA; CDR3 DNA: TGTGCCAGCAGCGGGACCCAAGAGAGCAATCAGCCCCAGCATTTT; CDR3 protein: CASSGTQESNQPQHF
V gene: TRBV7-2; D gene: NA; J gene: TRBJ2-7; clone size: few; CDR3 DNA: TGTGCCAGCAGCCCCCAAGGAGGGGTAAGCTCCTACGAGCAGTACTTC; CDR3 protein: CASSPQGGVSSYEQYF
V gene: TRBV15; D gene: TRBD2; J gene: TRBJ2-3; clone size: many; CDR3 DNA: TGTGCCACCAGCACGGGACTAGCGGTTATCACAGATACGCAGTATTTT; CDR3 protein: CATSTGLAVITDTQYF
V gene: TRBV7-2; D gene: NA; J gene: TRBJ2-3; clone size: many; CDR3 DNA: TGTGCCAGCAGCCCCCCTCCCCAGGGTACCACAGATACGCAGTATTTT; CDR3 protein: CASSPPPQGTTDTQYF
V gene: TRBV10-3; D gene: NA; J gene: TRBJ1-2; clone size: few; CDR3 DNA: TGTGCCATCAGCTCTACCGGGGGCCGGACCACCTTC; CDR3 protein: CAISSTGGRTTF
V gene: TRBV10-3; D gene: NA; J gene: TRBJ2-1; clone size: NA; CDR3 DNA: TGTGCCTTCAGTCGCTCAGGGGATTGGGATGAGCAGTTCTTC; CDR3 protein: CAFSRSGDWDEQFF
V gene: TRBV24-1; D gene: NA; J gene: TRBJ2-1; clone size: NA; CDR3 DNA: TGTGCCACCAGTGAAAATAGGCGGTCGAGCTCCTACAATGAGCAGTTCTTC; CDR3 protein: CATSENRRSSSYNEQFF
V gene: TRBV20-1; D gene: NA; J gene: TRBJ1-1; clone size: many; CDR3 DNA: TGCAGTGTCCCAAGGGGTCAGGGCACTGAAGCTTTCTTT; CDR3 protein: CSVPRGQGTEAFF
V gene: TRBV3-1; D gene: NA; J gene: TRBJ2-7; clone size: many; CDR3 DNA: TGTGCCAGCAGCCAATGGATGGACGAGCAGTACTTC; CDR3 protein: CASSQWMDEQYF
V gene: TRBV2; D gene: TRBD1; J gene: TRBJ2-3; clone size: many; CDR3 DNA: TGTGCCAGCAGCGGAGGACAGGGTGGTTGGGATACGCAGTATTTT; CDR3 protein: CASSGGQGGWDTQYF
V gene: TRBV7-7; D gene: TRBD2; J gene: TRBJ2-1; clone size: many; CDR3 DNA: TGTGCCAGCAGCTTAGGCCTAGCGGGGTCGAGTGAGCAGTTCTTC; CDR3 protein: CASSLGLAGSSEQFF
V gene: TRBV2; D gene: NA; J gene: TRBJ2-4; clone size: few; CDR3 DNA: TGTGCCAGCACGCCTGGGGGAGACATTCAGTACTTC; CDR3 protein: CASTPGGDIQYF
V gene: TRBV4-3; D gene: NA; J gene: TRBJ1-1; clone size: NA; CDR3 DNA: TGCGCCAGCAGCCTTAGCCGACAGACATTTAACACTGAAGCTTTCTTT; CDR3 protein: CASSLSRQTFNTEAFF
V gene: TRBV5-1; D gene: TRBD2; J gene: TRBJ2-5; clone size: few; CDR3 DNA: TGCGCCAGCAGCGCCGGGGGGGCAGAAGAGACCCAGTACTTC; CDR3 protein: CASSAGGAEETQYF
V gene: TRBV7-2; D gene: NA; J gene: TRBJ2-7; clone size: many; CDR3 DNA: TGTGCCAGCAGCCCCAGGGGCGAGCAGTACTTC; CDR3 protein: CASSPRGEQYF
V gene: TRBV6-2/TRBV6-3; D gene: NA; J gene: TRBJ1-1; clone size: few; CDR3 DNA: TGTGCCAGCAGTACCCATCGGACGGTGAACACTGAAGCTTTCTTT; CDR3 protein: CASSTHRTVNTEAFF
V gene: TRBV11-3; D gene: NA; J gene: TRBJ2-2; clone size: NA; CDR3 DNA: TGTGCCAGCAGCTCCGCCGCCAGGGGCGGGCAGCTGTTTTTT; CDR3 protein: CASSSAARGGQLFF
V gene: TRBV5-1; D gene: NA; J gene: TRBJ2-7; clone size: NA; CDR3 DNA: TGCGCCAGCAGCTTAAAGGGGGATCCCTACGAGCAGTACTTC; CDR3 protein: CASSLKGDPYEQYF
V gene: TRBV28; D gene: NA; J gene: TRBJ1-4; clone size: many; CDR3 DNA: TGTGCCAGCAGTTCACCCTGGGAGACCTCAACTAATGAAAAACTGTTTTTT; CDR3 protein: CASSSPWETSTNEKLFF
V gene: TRBV9; D gene: TRBD1; J gene: TRBJ2-2; clone size: few; CDR3 DNA: TGTGCCAGCAGAACAGGGGGCAGCACCGGGGAGCTGTTTTTT; CDR3 protein: CASRTGGSTGELFF
V gene: TRBV11-2; D gene: NA; J gene: TRBJ2-5; clone size: many; CDR3 DNA: TGTGCCAGCAGCCCCCCTGTTTTGGCGATGTACCAAGAGACCCAGTACTTC; CDR3 protein: CASSPPVLAMYQETQYF
V gene: TRBV24-1; D gene: NA; J gene: TRBJ2-3; clone size: many; CDR3 DNA: TGTGCCACCTCTCCCGGTCTCGTCCCCACAGATACGCAGTATTTT; CDR3 protein: CATSPGLVPTDTQYF
V gene: TRBV7-9; D gene: NA; J gene: TRBJ2-3; clone size: many; CDR3 DNA: TGTGCCAGCAGCTTAGAGTGGGCAGATACGCAGTATTTT; CDR3 protein: CASSLEWADTQYF
V gene: TRBV29-1; D gene: NA; J gene: TRBJ1-5; clone size: many; CDR3 DNA: TGCAGCGTTGAACTCCAGCGCAATCAGCCCCAGCATTTT; CDR3 protein: CSVELQRNQPQHF
V gene: TRBV18; D gene: TRBD2; J gene: TRBJ2-4; clone size: many; CDR3 DNA: TGTGCCAGCTCTGCGGTCACGTTCCTAGCGGCAAACGGAAACATTCAGTACTTC; CDR3 protein: CASSAVTFLAANGNIQYF
V gene: TRBV7-8; D gene: TRBD2; J gene: TRBJ2-3; clone size: few; CDR3 DNA: TGTGCCAGCAGCTTAAGTGGAGTTCGGACTAGCGTCCCGTATTTT; CDR3 protein: CASSLSGVRTSVPYF
V gene: TRBV7-9; D gene: TRBD2; J gene: TRBJ2-1; clone size: many; CDR3 DNA: TGTGCCAGCAGCCCTACTAGCGGGGCTTACTACAATGAGCAGTTCTTC; CDR3 protein: CASSPTSGAYYNEQFF
V gene: TRBV6-5; D gene: NA; J gene: TRBJ2-1; clone size: many; CDR3 DNA: TGTGCCAGCAGTTGGAGAAGCTACAATGAGCAGTTCTTC; CDR3 protein: CASSWRSYNEQFF
V gene: TRBV2; D gene: NA; J gene: TRBJ1-1; clone size: many; CDR3 DNA: TGTGCCAGCAGTGAAGGGGGGACGTCAGCACGGGCTTTCTTT; CDR3 protein: CASSEGGTSARAFF
V gene: TRBV18; D gene: NA; J gene: TRBJ2-7; clone size: NA; CDR3 DNA: TGTGCCAGCTCACCCAACGACGGACCCTACGAGCAGTACTTC; CDR3 protein: CASSPNDGPYEQYF
V gene: TRBV5-5; D gene: TRBD2; J gene: TRBJ2-1; clone size: many; CDR3 DNA: TGTGCCAGCTATATATGGCGGGGGGGTGATGAGCAGTTCTTC; CDR3 protein: CASYIWRGGDEQFF
V gene: TRBV20-1; D gene: TRBD1; J gene: TRBJ1-2; clone size: few; CDR3 DNA: TGCAGTGCTAACCGACAGGGGGCCTATGGCTACACCTTC; CDR3 protein: CSANRQGAYGYTF
V gene: TRBV7-2; D gene: NA; J gene: TRBJ2-7; clone size: many; CDR3 DNA: TGTGCCAGCAGCCCGAACCCCGCCCAGGTAACCTACGAGCAGTACTTC; CDR3 protein: CASSPNPAQVTYEQYF
V gene: TRBV10-3; D gene: NA; J gene: TRBJ1-5; clone size: many; CDR3 DNA: TGTGCCATCAGTCCCGGGTACCCGCGGCCCCAGCATTTT; CDR3 protein: CAISPGYPRPQHF
V gene: TRBV12-3/TRBV12-4; D gene: NA; J gene: TRBJ2-1; clone size: NA; CDR3 DNA: TGTGCCAGCAGTTTTCATACAGGGACGTTGGGGGCTGAGCAGTTCTTC; CDR3 protein: CASSFHTGTLGAEQFF